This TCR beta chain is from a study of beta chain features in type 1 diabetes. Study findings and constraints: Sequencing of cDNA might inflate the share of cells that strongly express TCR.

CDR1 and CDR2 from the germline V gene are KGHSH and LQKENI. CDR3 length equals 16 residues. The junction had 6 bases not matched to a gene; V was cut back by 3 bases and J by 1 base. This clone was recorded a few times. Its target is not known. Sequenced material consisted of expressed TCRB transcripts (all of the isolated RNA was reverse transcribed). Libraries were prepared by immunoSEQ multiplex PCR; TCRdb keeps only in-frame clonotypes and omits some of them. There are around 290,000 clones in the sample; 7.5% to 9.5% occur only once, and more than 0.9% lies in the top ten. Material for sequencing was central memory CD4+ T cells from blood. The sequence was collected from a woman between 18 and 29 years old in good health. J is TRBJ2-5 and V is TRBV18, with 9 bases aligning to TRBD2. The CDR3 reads CASSPGHSGGQETQYF. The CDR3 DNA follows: TGTGCCAGCTCACCTGGTCATAGCGGGGGCCAAGAGACCCAGTACTTC.